Here is one T cell receptor beta chain with its context. As yet, its antigen is unknown. Other DNA sequences in the sample encode the same CDR3. The data stem from a study of Ad26.COV2.S vaccination and SARS-CoV-2 variants. In the study overall: Ad26.COV2.S, an intramuscular injection, was given once or twice 56 days apart.

Study-level results: People who got the vaccine had more spike-specific TCR breadth than people who got placebo.

Looked up from germline, CDR1 is SGHNT and CDR2 is YYREEE (reference sequence). V lost 2 bases to trimming and J lost 2 bases, with 4 bases between them. The CDR3 has 12 amino acids. Treatment noted: around 19 received Ad26.COV2.S at low or high dose, single or two shots; about five received placebo; per-sample allocation not given. Sampling was done on day 63 after the first vaccine or placebo injection. Using immunoSEQ multiplex PCR, the repertoire was profiled, and TCRdb retains in-frame clones only, with some absent. The table lists around 400,000 clones, about 88% of them singletons. This rearrangement joins TRBV5-4 to TRBJ2-5; no definite D call. The TCR sequence derives from a person between 18 and 59 years old who received the Ad26.COV2.S COVID-19 vaccine or a placebo. The sequencing here drew on peripheral blood, taken in a trial of Ad26.COV2.S vaccine versus placebo. The chain's CDR3 is CASSFRQETQYF. The CDR3 DNA is TGTGCCAGCAGCTTCAGGCAAGAGACCCAGTACTTC.